The source of this T cell receptor beta chain is a study of cytomegalovirus exposure and HLA in healthy donors. A note on this clone: Its antigen is unidentified.

This CDR3 region has 16 residues. Trimming took 0 bases from V and 8 from J, leaving 17 bases between them. The germline V gene encodes CDR1 MNHEY and CDR2 SVGAGI. Study-level points and caveats: A later analysis linked a missense DCLRE1C variant to TCR beta V- and J-gene trimming. It has been reported that TCR beta sequences accurately predicted the HLA-A and HLA-B alleles of most subjects.

A multiplex PCR was run with 60 Vbeta primers and 13 Jbeta primers. Assay used: immunoSEQ multiplex PCR; TCRdb lists only in-frame clones, some missing. The sample has approximately 120,000 clones; 81% are singletons. This rearrangement joins TRBV6-5 to TRBJ2-1, with TRBD2 as a possible D gene (6 bases). Sequencing was carried out using PBMCs. The clonotype was recovered from a young woman in good health and CMV-seronegative. CDR3 amino acids: CASSYSLDYFSDEQFF. CDR3 nucleotide sequence: TGTGCCAGCAGTTACTCCCTGGACTATTTCAGCGATGAGCAGTTCTTC.